Here is one T cell receptor (beta chain) with its context. The target of this receptor is not known. Per-base quality was not reported, and no clone a single base away is much larger than it. The data belong to a study of CD8 T cells in Susac syndrome (dated by TCRdb to the late 2010s). Context from the whole study: Repertoire sequencing was used to test whether CD8+ T cell activation and differentiation in Susac syndrome was antigen driven. Here is what the overall study found, with its caveats: The TCR sequencing and HLA analysis was acknowledged to have included a relatively small number of individuals.

High-throughput TCR beta sequencing profiled peripheral blood CD8+ and CD4+ T cells from healthy donors, Susac syndrome patients and multiple sclerosis patients. The multiple sclerosis controls were treatment-naive patients whose relapsing-remitting disease, either stable or active, fulfilled the revised McDonald criteria. CD8+ TEMRA cells were enriched by FACS, while bulk CD8+ and CD4+ T cells were purified by magnetic negative isolation. Blood was collected in EDTA tubes and processed within 24 hours, with PBMCs isolated through density gradient centrifugation. PBMCs destined for TCR sequencing were cryopreserved in liquid nitrogen and later thawed in a 37 °C water bath. Purity of sorted or isolated CD4+, CD8+ and CD8+ TEMRA cells was at least 90%. The CDR3 goes from the cysteine to the phenylalanine over 12 residues. Only the CDR3 DNA is retained, 36 bases long and in frame from the first base. CDR1 and CDR2, looked up from the germline V gene (reference sequence), are GTSNPN and SVGIG. V is reduced by 1 base and J by 4 bases, leaving a spacing of 7 bases between them.

RNA was extracted using the RNeasy kit, and about 0.5 to 1 ug of the RNA was reverse transcribed with random hexamers. The immunoSEQ multiplex PCR assay, which covers 54 Vbeta and 13 Jbeta segments, was used to amplify TCR beta CDR3 regions. PCR amplification bias was corrected using a synthetic template baseline for primer optimization and computational correction. As for the original processing: Reads were annotated to V, D and J genes according to IMGT and were analyzed with immunoSEQ Analyzer, with only productive sequences retained. Clonality was calculated as one minus the Shannon entropy normalized by log2 of the number of productive unique sequences. For each patient and control, public and private clones were evaluated within the 100 most prevalent clones. Clones were defined as Susac-specific when absent from the healthy and MS cohorts, from about 970 published viral clones and from other ImmuneACCESS disease sequences. The public reads were run again by TCRdb, first through fastp at Q25 and then through MiXCR, and only productive beta chains were kept. Records with the same CDR3 protein are collapsed into one entry carrying the most frequent genes and DNA. The V and J calls come from TCRdb's annotation, not from the publication. This sample lists about 200,000 distinct CDR3 sequences; more than 90% were detected once. Clones ranked in the top ten supply 0.093% of the sample.

The sequence is built from TRBV30 and TRBJ1-2; a confident D gene designation cannot be given. This receptor was taken from a human donor with multiple sclerosis. Sequences were obtained from CD4+ T cells from PBMCs. The nucleotide sequence is given as TGTGCCTGGAGTGAATCCAGCTATGGCTACACCTTC. It encodes CAWSESSYGYTF.